This section outlines one T cell receptor (beta chain) sequence together with its context. Its target is unknown. V was pared by 0 bases and J by 5 bases, with 22 bases between. The germline V gene has CDR1 SGDLS and CDR2 YYNGEE. The CDR3 length is 18 residues. The data were taken from a study of cytomegalovirus exposure and HLA in healthy donors. Whole-study results and caveats: A later analysis found that most CMV-associated TCR beta chains appeared HLA-restricted. In a later analysis, an Asian-associated ancestry cluster reportedly showed fewer N-insertions than the roughly 690-donor mean. Association with HLA alleles at 0.05 false discovery rate was found for around 17,000 TCR beta sequences in a later analysis. Association of a missense DCLRE1C variant with TCR beta V- and J-gene trimming was reported in a later analysis.

PCR amplification relied on 60 Vbeta primers (plus 13 Jbeta primers). Profiled with immunoSEQ multiplex PCR; TCRdb holds only in-frame clones, not every one. The sample includes around 150,000 clones, about 85% of them seen just once. This TCR was recovered from a man between 18 and 35 years old in good health and CMV-seropositive. Sequences were obtained from PBMCs. This rearrangement joins TRBV9 to TRBJ2-3; TRBD2 is a possible D gene (6 bases). The CDR3 reads CASSVVPLVWGRIDTQYF. The CDR3 region has the DNA TGTGCCAGCAGCGTAGTTCCTTTAGTATGGGGGAGGATAGATACGCAGTATTTT.